This T cell receptor (beta chain) emerged from a study of cytomegalovirus exposure and HLA in healthy donors. Per germline, CDR1 MNHEY and CDR2 SMNVEV (reference sequence). This CDR3 region has 15 residues. V lost 2 bases, J lost 2 bases, and 10 bases lay in between. Study results and caveats: CMV serostatus was the only immune exposure information that was available. The authors confirmed in vitro that a few CMV-associated chains were specific for CMV antigens. Several of the most significant clusters appeared linked to common viral pathogens, based on a later analysis.

The primer mix had 60 Vbeta and 13 Jbeta primers. Produced via immunoSEQ multiplex PCR; TCRdb's table is partial and in-frame only. Of 100,000 to 150,000 clones listed, over 60% were seen once; the top ten hold under 9.5%. The sample holds a few counts of this clone. Its antigen is not known. This rearrangement joins TRBV27 to TRBJ2-1, with a weak D call TRBD2 (6 bases). The source is a middle-aged woman in good health and CMV-seropositive. The sample consisted of PBMCs. The CDR3 is CASSLTGETYNEQFF. CDR3 sequence (DNA): TGTGCCAGCAGTTTAACGGGGGAGACCTACAATGAGCAGTTCTTC.